The 20 T cell receptor beta chains below come from one sample, sequenced in a study of TIL therapy for anti-PD-1-resistant metastatic lung cancer. Sequencing used immunoSEQ v3. Assay: immunoSEQ multiplex PCR; the TCRdb copy retains only in-frame clones and omits some. The sample carries under 20,000 clones, 60% to 80% recorded once. Documented time point: pre-treatment sample, taken before nivolumab and TIL therapy. The sample consisted of blood, taken at baseline. The receptor source for this set is a person aged 25 to 85 with non-small cell lung cancer.

The chain couples TRBV6-4 to TRBJ2-1; the match to TRBD2 covers 7 bases. This CDR3 has 15 amino acids. Trimming cost V 4 bases and J 7 bases; bases outside gene matches: 10. Germline V gives CDR1 MRHNA, CDR2 SNTAGT. The CDR3 reads CASSALAGEVNEQFF. CDR3 nucleotide sequence: TGTGCCAGCAGTGCCCTGGCGGGAGAGGTTAATGAGCAGTTCTTC.

V usage is TRBV5-1 and J usage is TRBJ2-1; 10 nucleotides align to TRBD2. This CDR3 contains 15 residues. From germline, CDR1 is SGHRS and CDR2 YFSETQ. Trimming took 2 bases from V and 5 from J; bases not matched to a gene: 4. CDR3 residues: CASSLFGLADNEQFF. CDR3 nucleotide sequence: TGCGCCAGCAGCTTATTTGGACTAGCGGACAATGAGCAGTTCTTC.

The chain links TRBV18 to TRBJ1-5; D possibly corresponds to TRBD1 (6 bases). Germline lookup yields CDR1 KGHSH and CDR2 LQKENI. V shed 6 bases and J shed 3 bases, with 9 bases lying between them. The CDR3 runs 13 residues. DNA for the CDR3: TGTGCCAGCTCCCGACAGGACAATCAGCCCCAGCATTTT. As protein: CASSRQDNQPQHF. Filled out from reference TRBV18 and TRBJ1-5, the complete variable domain reads NAGVMQNPRHLVRRRGQEARLRCSPMKGHSHVYWYRQLPEEGLKFMVYLQKENIIDESGMPKERFSAEFPKEGPSILRIQQVVRGDSAAYFCASSRQDNQPQHFGDGTRLSIL.

The rearrangement joins TRBV30 to TRBJ2-1; D is unclear. Germline values: CDR1 GTSNPN, CDR2 SVGIG (reference sequence). V was clipped by 2 bases and J by 11 bases, with 13 bases between them. There are 12 residues in the CDR3. The CDR3 region is CAWSPDRVKQFF. The CDR3 DNA is TGTGCCTGGAGTCCTGACCGGGTTAAGCAGTTCTTC.

The chain carries TRBV9 and TRBJ2-1; the match to TRBD2 covers 8 bases. The V gene's germline CDR1 is SGDLS and CDR2 YYNGEE. V gave up 0 bases and J gave up 6 bases; unmatched junction bases: 2. The CDR3 length is 14 residues. The CDR3 loop is CASSVGGTSNEQFF. The CDR3 nucleotides read TGTGCCAGCAGCGTAGGCGGGACTAGCAATGAGCAGTTCTTC.

The rearrangement links TRBV10-2 to TRBJ2-7, with a possible D match to TRBD1 (6 bases). The V end lost 7 bases, the J end lost 2 bases, and 12 bases lay between the germline ends. The CDR3 covers 13 residues. From germline, CDR1 is WSHSY and CDR2 SAAADI. DNA for the CDR3: TGCGCCAGCAAATCAACAGGGCCCTACGAGCAGTACTTC. Its protein product is CASKSTGPYEQYF.

V and J are TRBV2 and TRBJ1-2, with unresolved D. Germline V gene sequence: CDR1 SNHLY, CDR2 FYNNEI. The CDR3 has 13 amino acids. V lost 2 bases and J 3 bases, leaving 7 bases between the germline ends. The CDR3 coding sequence is TGTGCCAGCAGTGAATCTGGGTACTATGGCTACACCTTC. Protein product: CASSESGYYGYTF.

CDR3 in DNA: TGTGCCTGGAGGACTGGGGGGGCTAAGACCCAGTACTTC. Its translation is CAWRTGGAKTQYF. V gene TRBV30 combines with J gene TRBJ2-5; a possible D gene is TRBD2 (7 bases). In germline, CDR1 is GTSNPN, CDR2 SVGIG (reference sequence). This CDR3 comprises 13 residues. V gave up 3 bases and J gave up 6 bases, with 14 bases separating them.

The CDR3 loop is CASSLSGTSSPLHF. The CDR3 coding sequence is TGCGCCAGCAGCTTAAGCGGGACTTCATCACCCCTCCACTTT. V gene TRBV5-1 combines with J gene TRBJ1-6; D is possibly TRBD1 (5 bases). V was trimmed by 2 bases and J by 10 bases, leaving 13 bases between them. There are 14 residues in the CDR3. Germline lookup yields CDR1 SGHRS and CDR2 YFSETQ.

This rearrangement joins TRBV3-1 (or the pseudogene TRBV3-2) to TRBJ1-5; no reliable D call. Per germline, CDR1 LGHDT and CDR2 YNNKEL (reference sequence). Trimming left V 1 base short and J 0 bases short, with 4 bases between. The CDR3 has 14 amino acids. The CDR3 DNA is TGTGCCAGCAGCCAAGGACATAGCAATCAGCCCCAGCATTTT. Residues: CASSQGHSNQPQHF.

This clone appeared a few times. The chain carries TRBV14 and TRBJ2-3; D possibly corresponds to TRBD2 (5 bases). The CDR3 has 14 residues. The ends were cut back, 4 bases at V and 6 bases at J, with 14 bases in the middle. Per the germline V gene, CDR1 is SGHDN and CDR2 is FVKESK. CDR3 nucleotides: TGTGCCAGCAGCCCCCTTGGCCGCGGGGATACGCAGTATTTT. It is translated as CASSPLGRGDTQYF.

The chain carries TRBV29-1 and TRBJ2-7, with D maybe TRBD1 (6 bases). Germline V CDR1 and CDR2: SQVTM, ANQGSEA. V was cut by 4 bases and J by 9 bases, with 13 bases left in between. The CDR3 spans 11 residues. CDR3: CSVVTGQAQYF. The CDR3 nucleotides are TGCAGCGTTGTTACAGGGCAAGCGCAGTACTTC.

V and J are TRBV5-1 and TRBJ2-7; 9 nucleotides match TRBD1. The CDR3 has 14 amino acids. Per the germline V gene, CDR1 is SGHRS and CDR2 is YFSETQ. The ends lost 4 bases at V and 2 bases at J; junction bases unmatched: 4. This chain's CDR3 is CASSSRQGAYEQYF. The DNA of the CDR3 is TGCGCCAGCAGCAGCCGACAGGGGGCCTACGAGCAGTACTTC.

V gene TRBV11-2 combines with J gene TRBJ2-5; TRBD2 agrees at 7 bases. Germline values: CDR1 SGHAT, CDR2 FQNNGV. The CDR3 runs 16 residues. V shed 4 bases, J shed 4 bases, and the junction held 12 bases outside the gene matches. The CDR3 nucleotides are TGTGCCAGCAGCTCCAATCCCAGCGGGGTGGTAGAGACCCAGTACTTC. It is translated as CASSSNPSGVVETQYF.

J is TRBJ2-2 and V is TRBV5-1; unclear D gene. CDR1 SGHRS and CDR2 YFSETQ come from the germline V gene. Trimming cost V 3 bases and J 0 bases, with 6 bases left between them. This CDR3 has 14 amino acids. CDR3: CASSSRPNTGELFF. For the CDR3, the DNA is TGCGCCAGCAGCTCTCGGCCGAACACCGGGGAGCTGTTTTTT.

This chain uses TRBV6-5 with TRBJ1-1; D not certain. The CDR3 runs to 15 residues. Looked up from germline, CDR1 is MNHEY and CDR2 is SVGAGI. V shed 4 bases and J shed 2 bases, with 14 bases lying between them. In DNA form, the CDR3 reads TGTGCCAGCAGTTTCTCCTTGGTTCTTAACACTGAAGCTTTCTTT. Translation gives CASSFSLVLNTEAFF.

A few counts support this clone. The chain recombines TRBV5-1 with TRBJ2-1; perhaps D is TRBD1 or TRBD2 (6 bases each). V was shortened by 3 bases and J by 0 bases, with 13 bases between the two germline ends. The length of the CDR3 is 16 residues. Germline CDR1 reads SGHRS; CDR2 reads YFSETQ. The CDR3 DNA follows: TGCGCCAGCAGCTCCCGCGGGGACACCTCCTACAATGAGCAGTTCTTC. Translating it yields CASSSRGDTSYNEQFF.

The chain couples TRBV3-1 (or the pseudogene TRBV3-2) to TRBJ2-1; 8 bases are shared with TRBD1. CDR3 length equals 16 residues. Per the germline V gene, CDR1 is LGHDT and CDR2 is YNNKEL (reference sequence). V shed 6 bases and J 3 bases; nucleotides not matched to a gene: 10. CDR3 nucleotide sequence: TGTGCCAGCAGAACCGGACAGGGAAGGCTCTACAATGAGCAGTTCTTC. Protein: CASRTGQGRLYNEQFF.

The chain carries TRBV7-7 and TRBJ2-1; TRBD1 might be the D (7 bases). The CDR3 has 15 residues. V lost 0 bases and J lost 10, with 16 bases in between. The V gene's germline CDR1 is SSHAT and CDR2 FNYEAQ (reference sequence). The CDR3 DNA follows: TGTGCCAGCAGCTTAGCGGTCCAGGAGGGGGCGGAGCAGTTCTTC. This translates into CASSLAVQEGAEQFF.

This clone appeared once. The rearrangement links TRBV9 to TRBJ1-2; no definite D call. CDR1 and CDR2 (germline): SGDLS, YYNGEE. The CDR3 contains 15 residues. Trimming left V 0 bases short and J 1 base short, with 10 bases between. CDR3 residues: CASSVETNINYGYTF. CDR3 nucleotides: TGTGCCAGCAGCGTAGAGACAAACATTAACTATGGCTACACCTTC. Supplemented by reference TRBV9 and TRBJ1-2, the full variable domain reads DSGVTQTPKHLITATGQRVTLRCSPRSGDLSVYWYQQSLDQGLQFLIQYYNGEERAKGNILERFSAQQFPDLHSELNLSSLELGDSALYFCASSVETNINYGYTFGSGTRLTVV.